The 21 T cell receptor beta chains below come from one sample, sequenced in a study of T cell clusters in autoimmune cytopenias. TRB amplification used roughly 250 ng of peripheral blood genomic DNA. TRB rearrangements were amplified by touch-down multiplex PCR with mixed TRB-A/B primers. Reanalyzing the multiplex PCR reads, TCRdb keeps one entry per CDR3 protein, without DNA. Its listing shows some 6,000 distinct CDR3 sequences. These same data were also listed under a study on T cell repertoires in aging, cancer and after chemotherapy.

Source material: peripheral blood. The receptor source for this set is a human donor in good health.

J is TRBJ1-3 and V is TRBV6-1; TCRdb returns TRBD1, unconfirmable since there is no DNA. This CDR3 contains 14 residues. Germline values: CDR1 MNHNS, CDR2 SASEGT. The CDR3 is CASSVGGLEYTIYF.

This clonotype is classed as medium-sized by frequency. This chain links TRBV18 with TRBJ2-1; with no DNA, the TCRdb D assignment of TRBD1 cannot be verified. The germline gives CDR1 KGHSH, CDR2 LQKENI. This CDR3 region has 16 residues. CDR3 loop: CASSTSQGATYNEQFF.

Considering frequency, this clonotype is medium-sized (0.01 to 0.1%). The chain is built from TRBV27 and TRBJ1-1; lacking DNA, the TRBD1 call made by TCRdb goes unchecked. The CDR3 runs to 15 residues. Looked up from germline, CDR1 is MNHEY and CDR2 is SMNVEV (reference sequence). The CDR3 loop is CASSPRTGTNTEAFF.

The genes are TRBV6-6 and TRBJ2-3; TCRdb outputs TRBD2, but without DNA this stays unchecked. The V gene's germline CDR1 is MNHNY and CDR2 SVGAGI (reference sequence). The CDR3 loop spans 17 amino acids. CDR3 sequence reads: CASRNSGGVFSTDTQYF.

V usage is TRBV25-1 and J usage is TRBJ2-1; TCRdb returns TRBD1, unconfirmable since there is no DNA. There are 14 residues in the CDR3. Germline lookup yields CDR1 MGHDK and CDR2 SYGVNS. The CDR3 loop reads CASMVGGGRNEQFF.

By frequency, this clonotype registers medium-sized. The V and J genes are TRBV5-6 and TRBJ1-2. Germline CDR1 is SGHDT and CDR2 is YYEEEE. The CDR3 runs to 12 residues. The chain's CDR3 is CASSRLGNGYTF.

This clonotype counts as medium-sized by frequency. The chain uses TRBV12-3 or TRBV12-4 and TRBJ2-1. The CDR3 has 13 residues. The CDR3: CASSLAAYNEQFF.

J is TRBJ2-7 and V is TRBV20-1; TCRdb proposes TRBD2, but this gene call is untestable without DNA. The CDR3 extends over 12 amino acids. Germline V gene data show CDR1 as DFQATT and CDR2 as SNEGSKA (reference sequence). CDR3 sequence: CSAFRGTDEQYF.

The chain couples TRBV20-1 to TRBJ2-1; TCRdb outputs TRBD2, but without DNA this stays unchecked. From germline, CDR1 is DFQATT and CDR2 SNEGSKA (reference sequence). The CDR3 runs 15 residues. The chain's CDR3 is CSAVEGGSGFAEQFF.

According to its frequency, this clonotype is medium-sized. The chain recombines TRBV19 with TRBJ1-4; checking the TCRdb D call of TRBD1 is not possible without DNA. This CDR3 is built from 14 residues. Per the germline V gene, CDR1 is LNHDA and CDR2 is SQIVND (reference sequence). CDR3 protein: CASSILGANEKLFF.

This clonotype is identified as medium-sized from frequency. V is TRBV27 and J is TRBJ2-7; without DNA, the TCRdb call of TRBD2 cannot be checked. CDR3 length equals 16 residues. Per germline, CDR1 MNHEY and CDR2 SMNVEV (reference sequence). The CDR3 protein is CASSLTVAGLIYEQYF.

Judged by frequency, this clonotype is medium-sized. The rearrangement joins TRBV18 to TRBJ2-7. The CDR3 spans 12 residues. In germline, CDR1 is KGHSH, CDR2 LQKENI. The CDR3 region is CASSPRGDEQYF.

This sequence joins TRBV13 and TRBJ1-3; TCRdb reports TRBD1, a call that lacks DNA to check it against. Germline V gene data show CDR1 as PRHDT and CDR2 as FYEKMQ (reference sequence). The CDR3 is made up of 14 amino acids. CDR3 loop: CASRSGGTGNTIYF.

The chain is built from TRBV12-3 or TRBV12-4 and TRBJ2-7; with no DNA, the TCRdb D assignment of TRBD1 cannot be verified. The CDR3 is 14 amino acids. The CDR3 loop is CASSLRGGPNEQYF.

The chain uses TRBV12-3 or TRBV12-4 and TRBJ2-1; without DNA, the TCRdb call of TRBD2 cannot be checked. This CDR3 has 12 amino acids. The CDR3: CASTKLAGGLFF.

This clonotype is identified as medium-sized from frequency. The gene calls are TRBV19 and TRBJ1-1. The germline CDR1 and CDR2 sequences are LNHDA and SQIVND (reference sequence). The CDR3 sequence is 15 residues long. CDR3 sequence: CASSRGSYRATEAFF.

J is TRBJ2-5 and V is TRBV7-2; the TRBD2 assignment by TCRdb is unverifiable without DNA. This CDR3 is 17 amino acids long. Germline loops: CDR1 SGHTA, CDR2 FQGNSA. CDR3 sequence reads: CASSYSGTSGMWETQYF. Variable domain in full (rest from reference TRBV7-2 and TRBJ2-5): GAGVSQSPSNKVTEKGKDVELRCDPISGHTALYWYRQSLGQGLEFLIYFQGNSAPDKSGLPSDRFSAERTGGSVSTLTIQRTQQEDSAVYLCASSYSGTSGMWETQYFGPGTRLLVL.

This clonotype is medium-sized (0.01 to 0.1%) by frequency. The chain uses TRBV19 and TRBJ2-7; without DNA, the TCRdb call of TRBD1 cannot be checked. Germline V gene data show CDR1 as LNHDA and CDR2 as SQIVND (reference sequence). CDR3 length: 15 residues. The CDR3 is CASSSTGTGYYEQYF.

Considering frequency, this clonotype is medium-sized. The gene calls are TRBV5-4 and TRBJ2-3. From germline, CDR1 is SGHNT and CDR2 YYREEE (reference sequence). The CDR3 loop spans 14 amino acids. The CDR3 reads CASSYRPSTDTQYF.

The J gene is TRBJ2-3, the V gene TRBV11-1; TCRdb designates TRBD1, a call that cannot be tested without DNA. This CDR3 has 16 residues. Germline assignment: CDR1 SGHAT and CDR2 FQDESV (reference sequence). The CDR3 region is CASSSGRGASTDTQYF.

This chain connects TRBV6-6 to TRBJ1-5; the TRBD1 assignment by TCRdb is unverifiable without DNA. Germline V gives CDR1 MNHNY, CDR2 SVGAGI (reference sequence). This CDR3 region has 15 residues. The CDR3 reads CASSLTGTDNQPQHF.